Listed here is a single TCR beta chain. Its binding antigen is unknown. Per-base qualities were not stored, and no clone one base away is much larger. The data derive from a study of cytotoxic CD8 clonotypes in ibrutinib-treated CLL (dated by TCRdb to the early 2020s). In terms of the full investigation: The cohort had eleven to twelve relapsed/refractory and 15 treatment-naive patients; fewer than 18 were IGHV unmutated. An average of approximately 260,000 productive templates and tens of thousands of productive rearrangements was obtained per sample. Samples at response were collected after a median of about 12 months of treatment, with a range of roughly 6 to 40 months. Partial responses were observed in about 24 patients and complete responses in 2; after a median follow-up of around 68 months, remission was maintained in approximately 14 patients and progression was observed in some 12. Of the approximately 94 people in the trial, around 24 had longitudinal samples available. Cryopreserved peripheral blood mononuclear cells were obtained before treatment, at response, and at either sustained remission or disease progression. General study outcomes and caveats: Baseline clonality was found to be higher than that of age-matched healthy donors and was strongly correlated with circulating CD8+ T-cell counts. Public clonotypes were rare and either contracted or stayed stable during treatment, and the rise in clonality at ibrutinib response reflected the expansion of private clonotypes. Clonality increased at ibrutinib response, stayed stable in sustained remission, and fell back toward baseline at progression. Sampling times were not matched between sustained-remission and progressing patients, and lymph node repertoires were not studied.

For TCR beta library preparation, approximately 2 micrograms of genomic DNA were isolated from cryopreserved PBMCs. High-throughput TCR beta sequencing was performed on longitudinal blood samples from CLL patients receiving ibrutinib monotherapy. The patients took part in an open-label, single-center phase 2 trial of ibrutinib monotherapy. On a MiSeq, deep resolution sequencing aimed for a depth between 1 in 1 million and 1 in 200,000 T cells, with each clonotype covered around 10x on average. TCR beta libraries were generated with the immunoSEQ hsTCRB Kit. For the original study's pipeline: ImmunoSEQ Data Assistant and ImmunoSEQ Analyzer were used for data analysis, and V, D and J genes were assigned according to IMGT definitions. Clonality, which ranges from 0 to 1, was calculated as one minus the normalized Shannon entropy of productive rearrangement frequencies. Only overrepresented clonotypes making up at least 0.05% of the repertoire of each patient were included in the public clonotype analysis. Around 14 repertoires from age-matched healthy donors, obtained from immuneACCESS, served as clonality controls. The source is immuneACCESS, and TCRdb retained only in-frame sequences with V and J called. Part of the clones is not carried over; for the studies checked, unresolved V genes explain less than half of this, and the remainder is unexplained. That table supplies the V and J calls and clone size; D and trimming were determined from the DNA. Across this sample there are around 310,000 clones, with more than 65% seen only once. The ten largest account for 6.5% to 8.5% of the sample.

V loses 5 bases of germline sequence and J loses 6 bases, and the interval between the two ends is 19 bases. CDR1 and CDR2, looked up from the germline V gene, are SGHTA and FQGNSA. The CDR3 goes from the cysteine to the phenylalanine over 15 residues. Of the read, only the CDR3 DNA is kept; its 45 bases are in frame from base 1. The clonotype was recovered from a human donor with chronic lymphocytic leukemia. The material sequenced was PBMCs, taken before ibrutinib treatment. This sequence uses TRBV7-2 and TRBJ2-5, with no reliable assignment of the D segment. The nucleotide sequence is TGTGCCAGCAGCAACTCGCTGAGTAGTGGGCAGACCCAGTACTTC. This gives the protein CASSNSLSSGQTQYF.